The clone carrying this T cell receptor (beta chain) was seen a few times. The antigen is not known. The data originate from a study of human T cells and chemical hapten exposure. Whole-study context: Diphenylcyclopropenone doses were given weekly to the scalps of patients across the roughly 24-week study. The study's findings and limits: Alopecia in the donors means their immune response may deviate from healthy people's.

Germline lookup yields CDR1 DFQATT and CDR2 SNEGSKA (reference sequence). V was pared by 6 bases and J by 1 base, with 20 bases of the junction left unmatched. This CDR3 has 19 residues. The time point: pre-sensitization, week 0. Treatment described: therapeutic diphenylcyclopropenone sensitization with weekly scalp DPC. TCRdb reanalysed the RACE reads using MiXCR and keeps one entry per CDR3 protein. The table lists some 300,000 distinct CDR3 sequences, 4.5% to 7% of them singletons. The clonotype originates from a woman younger than 35 with alopecia areata. Some clones in this sample may be carry-over from other donors' samples. This chain connects TRBV20-1 to TRBJ2-3; TRBD2 aligns across 9 bases. Specimen: whole blood, collected in connection with sensitization to the hapten diphenylcyclopropenone (DPC). Here the CDR3 reads CSAIAAYVRAGGGTDTQYF. CDR3 in DNA: TGCAGTGCCATAGCCGCATACGTTCGAGCGGGGGGAGGCACAGATACGCAGTATTTT.